This TCR beta chain was recovered during a study of T cells in localized non-small cell lung cancer. Measured with immunoSEQ multiplex PCR; TCRdb has only the in-frame clones, and not every one. The repertoire holds roughly 13,000 clones, with roughly 82% as singletons. The sequence derives from a male donor at least 60 years old with stage I squamous cell lung carcinoma. Material: peripheral blood, obtained before any cancer treatment.

CDR3: CASNLGRGRNTEAFF. The CDR3 DNA reads TGTGCCAGCAATCTCGGGCGGGGGCGCAACACTGAAGCTTTCTTT. The chain joins TRBV6-1 to TRBJ1-1, with D tentatively TRBD1 (6 bases). Germline V CDR1 and CDR2: MNHNS, SASEGT. The V gene lost 7 bases and the J gene lost 2 bases, with 17 bases spanning the gap. This CDR3 has 15 residues.